Listed here are 9 T cell receptor beta chains from one sample, sequenced in a study of spatial heterogeneity in lung cancer. TCRdb reanalysed the 5' RACE reads using MiXCR and keeps one entry per CDR3 protein. The sample carries approximately 9,000 distinct CDR3 sequences, about 4.5% recorded once. Time point meaning: sample taken at primary tumor resection. Sequences were derived from PBMCs, sampled at surgery. These receptors all stem from a male donor with early-stage non-small cell lung cancer.

This clonotype was recorded many times. The CDR3 protein is CSAIRGTDTQYF. The CDR3 nucleotides are TGCAGTGCTATTAGGGGCACAGATACGCAGTATTTT. The J gene is TRBJ2-3, the V gene TRBV20-1; D is unclear. In germline, CDR1 is DFQATT, CDR2 SNEGSKA (reference sequence). With 4 bases removed from V and 1 base from J, the gap between germline ends came to 6 bases. The CDR3 length is 12 residues.

This clonotype ranks as medium-sized (0.01 to 0.1%). V gene TRBV12-3 or TRBV12-4 combines with J gene TRBJ2-6; D is unresolved. The CDR3 runs to 13 residues. Trimming removed 8 bases at V and 1 base at J, with 6 bases between. The CDR3 bases are TGTGCCAGCCTTAGGTCTGGGGCCAACGTCCTGACTTTC. Amino acids: CASLRSGANVLTF.

The chain recombines TRBV2 with TRBJ2-7, with 10 bases identical to TRBD1. Per the germline V gene, CDR1 is SNHLY and CDR2 is FYNNEI. The CDR3 consists of 15 residues. This CDR3 is CATKPGTGDFYEQYV. In DNA, the CDR3 is TGTGCGACCAAGCCCGGGACAGGGGATTTCTACGAGCAGTACGTC.

By share, this clonotype counts as medium-sized. This sequence joins TRBV9 and TRBJ2-7; a possible D gene is TRBD2 (6 bases). The V gene's germline CDR1 is SGDLS and CDR2 YYNGEE. V lost 3 bases, J lost 2 bases, and 12 bases lay in between. This CDR3 has 14 residues. The CDR3 nucleotides read TGTGCCAGCAGCGAGGGGACTCCTCCCTACGAGCAGTACTTC. Protein sequence: CASSEGTPPYEQYF.

In this sample, this clonotype turned up many times. The chain couples TRBV12-3 or TRBV12-4 to TRBJ2-5, with a possible D match to TRBD2 (6 bases). V was trimmed by 5 bases and J by 5 bases, leaving 9 bases between them. The CDR3 length is 12 residues. The CDR3 DNA reads as TGTGCCAGCAGTCTGACTAGGGAGACCCAGTACTTC. Translating it yields CASSLTRETQYF.

By share, this clonotype ranks as medium-sized. The chain has TRBV19 and TRBJ2-1; D possibly corresponds to TRBD2 (5 bases). Per the germline V gene, CDR1 is LNHDA and CDR2 is SQIVND (reference sequence). Trimming stripped 6 bases from V and 5 bases from J, with 11 bases between. This CDR3 region has 13 residues. This chain's CDR3 is CASRRAEDNEQFF. CDR3 sequence (DNA): TGTGCCAGTAGGCGGGCAGAGGACAATGAGCAGTTCTTC. Filled out from reference TRBV19 and TRBJ2-1, the complete variable domain reads DGGITQSPKYLFRKEGQNVTLSCEQNLNHDAMYWYRQDPGQGLRLIYYSQIVNDFQKGDIAEGYSVSREKKESFPLTVTSAQKNPTAFYLCASRRAEDNEQFFGPGTRLTVL.

This clonotype was counted ten times or more. This chain links TRBV3-1 with TRBJ2-5; weak D call: TRBD2 (5 bases). Trimming removed 2 bases at V and 3 bases at J, with 10 bases between. Germline V gene data show CDR1 as LGHDT and CDR2 as YNNKEL (reference sequence). The CDR3 contains 14 residues. CDR3 nucleotide sequence: TGTGCCAGCAGCCAAAGTCTAGCTAAAGAGACCCAGTACTTC. Its translation: CASSQSLAKETQYF.

This clonotype was detected ten times or more. The chain employs TRBV29-1 and TRBJ1-1, with TRBD1 matching 11 bases. V lost 6 bases and J lost 4; bases outside the gene matches: 4. The CDR3 sequence is 13 residues long. Germline V gene data show CDR1 as SQVTM and CDR2 as ANQGSEA. The CDR3 sequence: CSVTGTGGTEAFF. CDR3 sequence (DNA): TGCAGCGTGACCGGGACAGGGGGCACTGAAGCTTTCTTT.

This clonotype was recorded many times. The chain recombines TRBV4-1 with TRBJ2-3; 9 nucleotides line up with TRBD2. Losses at the gene ends were 4 bases for V and 6 bases for J; bases not matched to a gene: 5. The CDR3 sequence is 14 residues long. CDR1 and CDR2 from the germline V gene are MGHRA and YSYEKL. The CDR3 loop is CASSPRSGGDTQYF. The DNA of the CDR3 is TGCGCCAGCAGCCCCAGAAGCGGGGGGGATACGCAGTATTTT.